Given below is one TCR beta chain in context. Antigen specificity is unknown. The data were taken from a study of naive and memory T cell subsets. Study findings and constraints: Potentially, T cell activation and differentiation skew this RNA-based measurement.

Four PCR rounds used nested alpha and beta constant region primers plus the SP2 primer. For blood and skin samples, reverse transcription used TCR alpha and beta constant primers. TCRdb reanalysed the 5' RACE reads using MiXCR and keeps one entry per CDR3 protein. The table has roughly 62,000 distinct CDR3 sequences, around 8% seen once. TCR cDNA received a 3' ligated oligonucleotide that carried a UMI. Whole blood, 2 to 2.5 ml, came from adult healthy volunteers. Cells were not sorted; total RNA input targeted roughly 1 to 1,100 ng. This CDR3 region has 18 residues. The junction had 9 bases not matched to a gene; V was cut back by 4 bases and J by 2 bases.

The sequence was collected from a female donor in good health. V is TRBV12-3 or TRBV12-4 and J is TRBJ2-1, with 12 positions matching TRBD2. The CDR3 loop reads CASSSAKWTSGTYNEQFF. CDR3 nucleotides: TGTGCCAGCAGTTCGGCTAAATGGACTAGCGGGACCTACAATGAGCAGTTCTTC.